Below, 29 T cell receptor beta chains from the same sample are listed, as sequenced in a study of T cells in women clearing cervical HPV infection. Here immunoSEQ multiplex PCR was the method, and the copy in TCRdb shows in-frame clones only, minus some. Its listing shows fewer than 40,000 clones. Sequencing used blood buffy coat. The receptors come from a woman aged 18 to 75 with a cervical HPV16 infection that either progressed to CIN3+ or cleared (not recorded which).

The sequenced part of the CDR3 DNA is TGCGCCAGCAACTCGGGTGCGGCACAAGAGACC. Its protein is CASNSGAAQET. The full CDR3 is CASNSGAAQETQYF. The genes are TRBV5-1 and TRBJ2-5; D gene uncertain. The sequenced fragment ends 3 residues before the CDR3 boundary, so the rest is inferred from the germline J gene. Germline V gene sequence: CDR1 SGHRS, CDR2 YFSETQ. The V end was cut by 6 bases, the J end by 2 bases, with 14 bases between. This CDR3 region has 14 residues.

In regard to this clone: Read coverage stops 3 residues before the CDR3 terminus; the germline J gene supplies the remainder. V and J are TRBV6-1 and TRBJ2-7; 10 nucleotides align to TRBD1. Unmatched junction bases numbered 6, after V lost 2 bases and J lost 5 bases. The CDR3 consists of 15 residues. Germline CDR1 MNHNS, CDR2 SASEGT. CDR3 DNA (partial): TGTGCCAGCAGTGAAACCGGGACAGGGGCCCACGAG. Translated: CASSETGTGAHE. In full, the CDR3 reads CASSETGTGAHEQYF.

About this clone: The CDR3 end is not reached by the read, which stops 3 residues before it; the germline J gene fills it in. J is TRBJ1-2 and V is TRBV14; D unclear. The CDR3 runs 14 residues. Germline-derived CDR1 and CDR2 are SGHDN and FVKESK. V shed 2 bases and J shed 4 bases, with 11 bases lying between them. The sequenced CDR3 bases are TGTGCCAGCAGCCAACTCAAGGCTTTCTATGGC. Amino acids: CASSQLKAFYG. The complete CDR3 reads CASSQLKAFYGYTF.

In regard to this clone: The read ends 3 residues shy of where the CDR3 ends; the end is completed using the germline J gene. The chain links TRBV4-1 to TRBJ1-2, with D perhaps matching TRBD1 (5 bases). The CDR3 has 15 residues. Germline CDR1 MGHRA, CDR2 YSYEKL. The germline V and J ends were trimmed by 1 base and 2 bases, with 11 bases remaining between them. The CDR3 protein is CASSQVHDSNYGYTF. The covered CDR3 bases are TGCGCCAGCAGCCAAGTGCACGACAGCAACTATGGC.

By frequency, this clone registers medium-sized. Coverage ceases 3 residues before the CDR3 finishes, and the germline J gene fills in the end. The chain carries TRBV5-6 and TRBJ1-2; 7 bases fit TRBD1. Germline CDR1 is SGHDT and CDR2 is YYEEEE. This CDR3 comprises 13 residues. The V segment lost 7 bases and the J segment 2 bases; nucleotides outside the gene matches: 5. CDR3 in amino acids: CASQGQLNYGYTF. CDR3 DNA (partial): TGTGCCAGCCAGGGACAGCTCAACTATGGC.

In the case of this clone: Germline is not matched at one junction end, which may reflect a read error. CDR3 loop: CTSSHRLLAGDNEQFF. The part of the CDR3 DNA that was read is TGCACCAGCAGCCACCGGCTCCTAGCGGGGGACAATGAG. The chain has TRBV4-1 and TRBJ2-1; 10 nucleotides match TRBD2. The read terminates 3 residues before the CDR3 end, so the remaining end is supplied by the germline J gene. The CDR3 loop spans 16 amino acids. Germline-derived CDR1 and CDR2 are MGHRA and YSYEKL.

To note about this clone: The read gets to within 3 residues of the CDR3 end, and the germline J gene fills in the rest. The chain joins TRBV6-2 or TRBV6-3 to TRBJ2-1; 8 nucleotides line up with TRBD1. With V trimmed by 5 bases and J by 3 bases, 3 bases remained unmatched. Looked up from germline, CDR1 is MNHEY and CDR2 is SVGEGT. The CDR3 contains 14 residues. The CDR3 spells CASSPGQDYNEQFF. The CDR3 DNA, read in part, is TGTGCCAGCAGTCCGGGACAGGACTACAATGAG.

Details on this clone: The CDR3 extends 3 residues past the end of the read, so its final part is completed from the germline J gene. The chain is built from TRBV20-1 and TRBJ2-2, with D possibly being TRBD2 (7 bases). V was cut by 3 bases and J by 6 bases, with 14 bases left in between. Germline CDR1 DFQATT, CDR2 SNEGSKA (reference sequence). The CDR3 has 14 residues. CDR3 DNA (partial): TGCAGTGCTAGGGAGGGGGGGGGCGCCGGGGAG. Translation: CSAREGGGAGE. The CDR3 in its entirety is CSAREGGGAGELFF.

Details on this clone: From the germline J gene comes the end of the CDR3, since the read stops 3 residues before it. The V and J genes are TRBV29-1 and TRBJ2-5, with 9 bases lining up with TRBD1. Trimming removed 6 bases from V and 5 bases from J; junction bases left unmatched: 7. Germline assignment: CDR1 SQVTM and CDR2 ANQGSEA. The CDR3 runs 13 residues. The part of the CDR3 DNA that was read is TGCAGCGTAGGACAGGGGAGGTGGGAGACC. Protein product: CSVGQGRWET. The whole CDR3 sequence reads CSVGQGRWETQYF.

Worth noting for this clone: Read coverage stops 3 residues before the CDR3 terminus; the germline J gene supplies the remainder. J is TRBJ1-1 and V is TRBV19; 10 bases are shared with TRBD1. The CDR3 consists of 15 residues. Germline values: CDR1 LNHDA, CDR2 SQIVND (reference sequence). V shed 2 bases and J 3 bases; nucleotides not matched to a gene: 3. The CDR3 here is CASSIWTGGHTEAFF. The sequenced CDR3 bases are TGTGCCAGTAGTATATGGACAGGGGGGCACACTGAA.

Comment on this clone: The read gets to within 3 residues of the CDR3 end, and the germline J gene fills in the rest. This rearrangement joins TRBV20-1 to TRBJ1-2; no reliable D call. This CDR3 region has 11 residues. In germline, CDR1 is DFQATT, CDR2 SNEGSKA (reference sequence). The part of the CDR3 DNA that was read is TGCAGTGCTAGAGTTCCCCTAGGC. Residues: CSARVPLG. The full CDR3 protein reads CSARVPLGYTF.

To note about this clone: The DNA ends 3 residues before the CDR3 does, and the rest of the CDR3 is filled in from the germline J gene. J is TRBJ2-7 and V is TRBV6-1; 7 bases map to TRBD1. V lost 3 bases and J lost 3; bases outside the gene matches: 8. Germline V gives CDR1 MNHNS, CDR2 SASEGT. The CDR3 is 15 amino acids. CDR3: CASSEGQGEHYEQYF. The part of the CDR3 DNA that was read is TGTGCCAGCAGTGAGGGGCAGGGGGAACACTACGAG.

Of note for this clone: The read ends 3 residues shy of where the CDR3 ends; the end is completed using the germline J gene. V and J are TRBV7-3 and TRBJ2-3; D is perhaps TRBD1 (6 bases). Trimming removed 0 bases from V and 2 bases from J, with 12 bases in between. The CDR3 totals 16 residues. CDR1 is SGHTA and CDR2 is FQGTGA in the germline V gene. The CDR3 DNA, read in part, is TGTGCCAGCAGCTTAACGGGACAAGGAATCACAGATACG. This gives the protein CASSLTGQGITDT. The whole CDR3 protein reads CASSLTGQGITDTQYF.

Comment on this clone: The DNA ends 3 residues before the CDR3 does, and the rest of the CDR3 is filled in from the germline J gene. The chain is built from TRBV7-9 and TRBJ2-3, with D possibly TRBD2 on 6 matching bases. The CDR3 has 13 amino acids. Germline V CDR1 and CDR2: SEHNR, FQNEAQ (reference sequence). The CDR3 loop is CASSSVPGDPQYF. Incomplete CDR3 DNA: TGTGCCAGCAGCTCCGTACCGGGGGATCCG.

Worth noting for this clone: The sequenced fragment ends 3 residues before the CDR3 boundary, so the rest is inferred from the germline J gene. The rearrangement links TRBV4-1 to TRBJ2-7; D might be TRBD1 (6 bases). The germline V gene has CDR1 MGHRA and CDR2 YSYEKL. V was shortened by 0 bases and J by 6 bases, with 12 bases between the two germline ends. This CDR3 has 14 amino acids. CDR3 loop: CASSQEGVGGEQYF. CDR3 DNA, as far as it was read: TGCGCCAGCAGCCAAGAAGGGGTAGGGGGCGAG.

In the case of this clone: The read falls 3 residues short of the CDR3 end, and the missing part is taken from the germline J gene. This chain links TRBV20-1 with TRBJ2-1; 10 nucleotides align to TRBD2. J lost 4 bases, V lost 7 bases, and 4 bases had no gene match. CDR3 length equals 13 residues. The germline V gene encodes CDR1 DFQATT and CDR2 SNEGSKA (reference sequence). CDR3 bases read: TGCAGTGGTGGGACTAGCGATTACAATGAG. Its translation is CSGGTSDYNE. The complete CDR3 reads CSGGTSDYNEQFF.

As to this clone: The missing CDR3 end, 3 residues past where the read stops, is filled in from the germline J gene. J is TRBJ1-1 and V is TRBV2, with TRBD1 matching over 8 bases. Germline loops: CDR1 SNHLY, CDR2 FYNNEI. V was clipped by 3 bases and J by 3 bases; unmatched bases: 6. This CDR3 region has 15 residues. CDR3 DNA, as far as it was read: TGTGCCAGCAGTGAGTCAGGACAGGGTGACACTGAA. As protein: CASSESGQGDTE. The complete CDR3 reads CASSESGQGDTEAFF.

With regard to this clone: The missing CDR3 end, 3 residues past where the read stops, is filled in from the germline J gene. The rearrangement links TRBV30 to TRBJ2-5; 9 bases align to TRBD1. V was pared by 2 bases and J by 5 bases, with 6 bases of the junction left unmatched. Per germline, CDR1 GTSNPN and CDR2 SVGIG (reference sequence). The CDR3 contains 14 residues. The CDR3 is CAWSPQGAGETQYF. The sequenced CDR3 bases are TGTGCCTGGAGTCCACAGGGGGCAGGGGAGACC.

Judged by frequency, this clone is medium-sized (0.01 to 0.1%). The missing CDR3 end, 3 residues past where the read stops, is filled in from the germline J gene. The chain employs TRBV19 and TRBJ1-4; D possibly corresponds to TRBD1 (6 bases). Germline V gene sequence: CDR1 LNHDA, CDR2 SQIVND (reference sequence). Trimming stripped 0 bases from V and 6 bases from J, with 23 bases between. This CDR3 spans 19 amino acids. The CDR3 reads CASSIDQRGADYGHEKLFF. CDR3 DNA (partial): TGTGCCAGTAGTATAGACCAACGGGGGGCAGACTACGGTCATGAAAAA.

As to this clone: Read sequence stops 3 residues before the CDR3 end, and the germline J gene provides the missing end. The rearrangement links TRBV2 to TRBJ1-6, with TRBD1 matching 8 bases. Germline trimming cut 5 bases from V and 7 bases from J; bases unmatched to any gene: 7. Per the germline V gene, CDR1 is SNHLY and CDR2 is FYNNEI. The CDR3 spans 15 residues. Here the CDR3 reads CASSIDRGRNSPLHF. The covered CDR3 bases are TGTGCCAGCAGTATTGACAGGGGCCGAAATTCACCC. Supplemented by reference TRBV2 and TRBJ1-6, the full variable domain reads EPEVTQTPSHQVTQMGQEVILRCVPISNHLYFYWYRQILGQKVEFLVSFYNNEISEKSEIFDDQFSVERPDGSNFTLKIRSTKLEDSAMYFCASSIDRGRNSPLHFGNGTRLTVT.

Concerning this clone: The CDR3 end falls 3 residues outside the read, so it is completed with the germline J gene. This rearrangement joins TRBV10-1 to TRBJ1-1; no reliable D call. V was trimmed by 6 bases and J by 4 bases, leaving 12 bases between them. There are 13 residues in the CDR3. Germline loops: CDR1 WNHNN, CDR2 SYGVQD (reference sequence). Incomplete CDR3 DNA: TGCGCCAGCAGCCGAACCGGCGGCACTGAA. Translated, it gives CASSRTGGTE. The whole CDR3 is CASSRTGGTEAFF.

Regarding this clone: The read stops 3 residues short of the end of the CDR3; the missing end is completed from the germline J gene. V gene TRBV20-1 combines with J gene TRBJ1-6; TRBD1 might be the D (5 bases). Deletions cut 7 bases from V and 6 bases from J, with 13 bases between. This CDR3 contains 13 residues. The germline V gene encodes CDR1 DFQATT and CDR2 SNEGSKA (reference sequence). The CDR3 is CSVTTGGNSPLHF. The covered CDR3 bases are TGCAGTGTGACGACGGGGGGTAATTCACCC.

CDR3 residues: CASSSDPRGAKNIQYF. The sequenced CDR3 bases are TGTGCCAGTAGTAGTGACCCTCGCGGGGCCAAAAACATT. The chain employs TRBV19 and TRBJ2-4, with a tentative D call TRBD2 (5 bases). The CDR3 end lies 3 residues beyond the end of the read and is filled in from the germline J gene. The CDR3 loop spans 16 amino acids. Looked up from germline, CDR1 is LNHDA and CDR2 is SQIVND (reference sequence). Trimming removed 4 bases from V and 1 base from J, with 14 bases in between.

Points on this clone: The CDR3 extends 3 residues past the end of the read, so its final part is completed from the germline J gene. The rearrangement uses TRBV2 and TRBJ2-7, with a tentative D call TRBD2 (7 bases). CDR1 and CDR2 (germline): SNHLY, FYNNEI. The CDR3 totals 14 residues. Trimming removed 3 bases at V and 1 base at J, with 10 bases between. The CDR3 sequence is CASSEGGLSYEQYF. The covered CDR3 bases are TGTGCCAGCAGTGAGGGGGGGCTTTCCTACGAG.

As for this clone: The CDR3 end is not reached by the read, which stops 3 residues before it; the germline J gene fills it in. The chain uses TRBV5-5 and TRBJ2-7; 7 nucleotides line up with TRBD1. The germline V gene has CDR1 SGHKS and CDR2 YYEKEE (reference sequence). There are 14 residues in the CDR3. V lost 7 bases, J lost 2 bases, and 9 bases stayed unmatched. The CDR3 sequence is CASLKDRSTYEQYF. The covered CDR3 bases are TGTGCCAGCCTTAAGGACAGGTCCACCTACGAG.

In the case of this clone: The read stops 3 residues short of the end of the CDR3; the missing end is completed from the germline J gene. The J gene is TRBJ2-1, the V gene TRBV19, with D hard to call. The germline V gene has CDR1 LNHDA and CDR2 SQIVND (reference sequence). The CDR3 consists of 13 residues. Trimming shortened V by 0 bases and J by 8 bases, and 8 bases separated the two germline ends. The covered CDR3 bases are TGTGCCAGTAGTATAGATAGCCTCGATGAG. Its protein is CASSIDSLDE. The whole CDR3 protein is CASSIDSLDEQFF.

In the case of this clone: The DNA ends 3 residues before the CDR3 does, and the rest of the CDR3 is filled in from the germline J gene. This rearrangement joins TRBV5-1 to TRBJ2-5; 7 bases match TRBD1. CDR1 and CDR2 (germline): SGHRS, YFSETQ. The CDR3 extends over 15 amino acids. The V segment lost 7 bases and the J segment 4 bases; nucleotides outside the gene matches: 13. The sequenced part of the CDR3 DNA is TGCGCCAGCGGTCTGGGACAGCAAGAAAGAGAGACC. This gives the protein CASGLGQQERET. The CDR3 reads in full as CASGLGQQERETQYF.

Details on this clone: The read gets to within 3 residues of the CDR3 end, and the germline J gene fills in the rest. The chain carries TRBV12-3 or TRBV12-4 and TRBJ2-1, with 8 bases that match TRBD2. This CDR3 comprises 16 residues. Trimming took 0 bases from V and 4 from J; bases not matched to a gene: 5. CDR3 DNA (partial): TGTGCCAGCAGTTTAGCGCCGAGCGGGGGATACAATGAG. The encoded protein is CASSLAPSGGYNE. The CDR3, in full, reads CASSLAPSGGYNEQFF.

Details on this clone: The read comes to an end 3 residues before the CDR3 does, leaving the germline J gene to fill in the end. This chain links TRBV2 with TRBJ2-7, with no clear D. The CDR3 extends over 13 amino acids. CDR1 SNHLY and CDR2 FYNNEI come from the germline V gene. The germline V and J ends were trimmed by 4 bases and 0 bases, with 7 bases remaining between them. CDR3 bases read: TGTGCCAGCAGTGTCATTAGCTCCTACGAG. It specifies CASSVISSYE. The entire CDR3 protein reads CASSVISSYEQYF. The complete variable domain, with remaining parts taken from reference TRBV2 and TRBJ2-7, reads EPEVTQTPSHQVTQMGQEVILRCVPISNHLYFYWYRQILGQKVEFLVSFYNNEISEKSEIFDDQFSVERPDGSNFTLKIRSTKLEDSAMYFCASSVISSYEQYFGPGTRLTVT.